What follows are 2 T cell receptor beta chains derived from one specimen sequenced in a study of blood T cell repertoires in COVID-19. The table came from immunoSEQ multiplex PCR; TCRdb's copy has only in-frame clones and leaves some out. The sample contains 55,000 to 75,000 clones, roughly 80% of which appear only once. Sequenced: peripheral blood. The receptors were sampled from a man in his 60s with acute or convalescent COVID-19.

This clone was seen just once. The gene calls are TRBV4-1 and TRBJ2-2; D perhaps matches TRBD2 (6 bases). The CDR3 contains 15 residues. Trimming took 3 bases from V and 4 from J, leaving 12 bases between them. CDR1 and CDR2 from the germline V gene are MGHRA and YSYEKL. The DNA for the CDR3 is TGCGCCAGCAGCCAGGGCGCGGGGAGCACCGGGGAGCTGTTTTTT. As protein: CASSQGAGSTGELFF.

CDR3 coding DNA: TGTGCCAGCACCTCCAGGGGCGCGAAACAGACCCAGTACTTC. It yields the protein CASTSRGAKQTQYF. The chain links TRBV6-5 to TRBJ2-5; the D gene is possibly TRBD1 (6 bases). V lost 7 bases and J 6 bases, leaving 18 bases between the germline ends. The CDR3 has 14 residues. From germline, CDR1 is MNHEY and CDR2 SVGAGI.